This T cell receptor (beta chain) originates from a study of blood T cell repertoires in COVID-19. The overall study: Italy, Spain and the United States were the sources of the convalescent and acute COVID-19 samples. T cells, B-cell-depleted T cells, or PBMCs supplied cDNA or gDNA.

Source study methods: Reference gene primers were amplified, and this amplification served to estimate nucleated cell counts. The method was immunoSEQ multiplex PCR; TCRdb's version includes in-frame clones alone and lacks a portion of them. V and J calls plus clone size are reproduced from that table; the DNA served to infer D and trimming. Among over 150,000 clones, 84% were seen once, and the ten largest hold 11% to 15%. The CDR3 sequence is 13 residues long. Germline CDR1 SGHAT, CDR2 FQNNGV. The V gene lost 3 bases and the J gene lost 5 bases, with 10 bases spanning the gap. The sequence derives from a man in his late teens or twenties with active or convalescent COVID-19. The rearrangement joins TRBV11-2 to TRBJ2-5; D is undetermined. Material for sequencing was peripheral blood. The CDR3 sequence: CASSFSNRETQYF. In nucleotides, the CDR3 is TGTGCCAGCAGCTTCTCCAACCGGGAGACCCAGTACTTC.